One and the same sample provided the 12 T cell receptor beta chains below, sequenced in a study of OX40 agonist ivuxolimab in advanced cancers. This table comes from immunoSEQ multiplex PCR, and its TCRdb copy is limited to in-frame clones, with some not included. The sample includes approximately 70,000 clones, 70% to 90% seen only once; the top ten take around 2.8%. The source was CD4+ or CD8+ T cells sorted from blood, collected in a trial of the OX40 agonist ivuxolimab. These receptors were obtained from an adult with an advanced solid tumor such as melanoma, head and neck, liver or kidney cancer.

V and J are TRBV6-1 and TRBJ1-1; TRBD1 agrees at 7 bases. Per germline, CDR1 MNHNS and CDR2 SASEGT. V lost 6 bases to trimming and J lost 7 bases; unmatched junction nucleotides: 11. The CDR3 has 14 amino acids. CDR3: CASSHRGTESEAFF. As DNA, the CDR3 is TGTGCCAGCAGCCATCGCGGGACAGAGAGTGAAGCTTTCTTT.

The V call is TRBV27, the J call TRBJ1-2; perhaps TRBD1 as D (6 bases). Germline V gives CDR1 MNHEY, CDR2 SMNVEV (reference sequence). This CDR3 comprises 17 residues. Trimming removed 6 bases at V and 2 bases at J, with 22 bases between. CDR3 sequence: CASSPRDTTRGNYGYTF. CDR3 nucleotides: TGTGCCAGCAGCCCCCGGGACACGACCCGAGGGAACTATGGCTACACCTTC.

The J gene is TRBJ2-5, the V gene TRBV27; TRBD1 matches 9 bases. Germline values: CDR1 MNHEY, CDR2 SMNVEV (reference sequence). This CDR3 comprises 14 residues. V trimming: 3 bases; J trimming: 6 bases; junction bases outside the gene matches: 5. DNA of the CDR3: TGTGCCAGCAGTTTTCGGGGACAGGGACAGACCCAGTACTTC. Protein product: CASSFRGQGQTQYF.

This clone showed up just a few times. The V gene is TRBV7-2, the J gene TRBJ2-1, with D perhaps matching TRBD1 or TRBD2 (6 bases each). V lost 2 bases, J lost 5 bases, and 16 bases lay in between. This CDR3 contains 16 residues. Germline lookup yields CDR1 SGHTA and CDR2 FQGNSA. The CDR3 DNA is TGTGCCAGCAGCTTATACCCTCCGGGGGCAAACAATGAGCAGTTCTTC. Protein: CASSLYPPGANNEQFF. The full variable domain, rest sourced from reference TRBV7-2 and TRBJ2-1, is GAGVSQSPSNKVTEKGKDVELRCDPISGHTALYWYRQSLGQGLEFLIYFQGNSAPDKSGLPSDRFSAERTGGSVSTLTIQRTQQEDSAVYLCASSLYPPGANNEQFFGPGTRLTVL.

The chain is built from TRBV14 and TRBJ1-1; TRBD1 agrees at 8 bases. V dropped 0 bases and J dropped 4; count of bases not matched to a gene: 7. The CDR3 is 16 amino acids. CDR1 is SGHDN, CDR2 FVKESK, per germline. Written as DNA, the CDR3 is TGTGCCAGCAGCCAAGATGAGGGGACAGGTCGCACTGAAGCTTTCTTT. Amino acid sequence: CASSQDEGTGRTEAFF. Filled out from reference TRBV14 and TRBJ1-1, the complete variable domain reads EAGVTQFPSHSVIEKGQTVTLRCDPISGHDNLYWYRRVMGKEIKFLLHFVKESKQDESGMPNNRFLAERTGGTYSTLKVQPAELEDSGVYFCASSQDEGTGRTEAFFGQGTRLTVV.

This sequence joins TRBV5-6 and TRBJ2-5, with a weak D call TRBD1 (6 bases). V shed 7 bases and J shed 1 base, with 20 bases lying between them. There are 16 residues in the CDR3. Germline CDR1 is SGHDT and CDR2 is YYEEEE. CDR3 coding DNA: TGTGCCAGCCGAAAGTGGGGGCGGGCTCCCCAAGAGACCCAGTACTTC. This translates into CASRKWGRAPQETQYF.

The chain has TRBV5-4 and TRBJ2-7, with 10 bases matching TRBD2. Trimming cost V 3 bases and J 11 bases; bases outside gene matches: 11. Germline V gene data show CDR1 as SGHNT and CDR2 as YYREEE (reference sequence). This CDR3 comprises 14 residues. The CDR3 sequence is CASSSTSGAGVEYF. CDR3 bases: TGTGCCAGCAGCTCAACTAGCGGGGCTGGGGTGGAGTACTTC.

The CDR3 DNA follows: TGTGCCAGCAGTGGAGGGGGGAATCAGCCCCAGCATTTT. This translates into CASSGGGNQPQHF. The rearrangement joins TRBV2 to TRBJ1-5; D is possibly TRBD1 (6 bases). Germline CDR1 is SNHLY and CDR2 is FYNNEI. The V and J ends lost 4 bases and 4 bases respectively, with 8 bases between them. The CDR3 totals 13 residues.

J is TRBJ1-1 and V is TRBV2, with D unclear. The CDR3 is 13 residues long. Germline V lookup: CDR1 SNHLY, CDR2 FYNNEI. V was trimmed by 2 bases and J by 4 bases, leaving 8 bases between them. The CDR3 sequence: CASSEYVGTEAFF. CDR3 DNA: TGTGCCAGCAGTGAATACGTGGGCACTGAAGCTTTCTTT.

The chain is built from TRBV30 and TRBJ1-2; the match to TRBD1 covers 8 bases. V was clipped by 5 bases and J by 8 bases; unmatched bases: 7. Germline lookup yields CDR1 GTSNPN and CDR2 SVGIG (reference sequence). This CDR3 spans 12 amino acids. The CDR3 loop reads CAWDPGGGGYTF. CDR3 coding DNA: TGTGCCTGGGACCCAGGGGGCGGCGGCTACACCTTC.

The rearrangement links TRBV29-1 to TRBJ2-3; TRBD2 might be the D (6 bases). Germline V gene data show CDR1 as SQVTM and CDR2 as ANQGSEA. Deletions cut 2 bases from V and 5 bases from J, with 17 bases between. CDR3 length equals 15 residues. The CDR3 is CSVESPGGVGDTQYF. The CDR3 nucleotides read TGCAGCGTTGAATCTCCGGGCGGGGTTGGAGATACGCAGTATTTT.

The rearrangement uses TRBV4-2 and TRBJ1-2; no firm D call. The CDR3 is 14 amino acids. Germline CDR1 is LGHNA and CDR2 is YNFKEQ. Trimming took 0 bases from V and 8 from J, leaving 13 bases between them. The CDR3 bases are TGTGCCAGCAGCCAAGATCCCCAGACTAGAGGCTACACCTTC. Its translation: CASSQDPQTRGYTF.